These T cell receptor beta chains were read from a single sample in a study of blood T cell repertoires in COVID-19. Profiled with immunoSEQ multiplex PCR; TCRdb holds only in-frame clones, not every one. Counted here are about 380,000 clones, more than 75% occurring once; the ten biggest clones make up less than 1.5%. The sequenced sample was PBMCs or T cells enriched from blood (not recorded which). The receptors derive from a woman aged 18-30 years who had recovered from COVID-19. Each CDR3 is given with its conserved first and last residue.

J gene | V gene | CDR3 length | CDR3 protein
TRBJ1-1 | TRBV30 | 16 | CAWSYLLTGSGTEAFF
TRBJ2-3 | TRBV9 | 13 | CASSVSTGDTQYF
TRBJ1-1 | TRBV18 | 12 | CASSGGETEAFF
TRBJ1-5 | TRBV28 | 18 | CASSLIGTGWAGNQPQHF
TRBJ1-1 | TRBV2 | 14 | CASSRRGWDTEAFF
TRBJ2-1 | TRBV5-1 | 15 | CASSLQGARKNEQFF
TRBJ1-2 | TRBV5-4 | 13 | CASSLGQALLYTF
TRBJ1-6 | TRBV7-2 | 14 | CASAAGAHNSPLHF
TRBJ2-7 | TRBV11-2 | 19 | CASSPRGSAGSHGPYEQYF
TRBJ1-5 | TRBV18 | 18 | CASSPRSPGPDINQPQHF
TRBJ1-1 | TRBV2 | 13 | CASRNVGPTEAFF
TRBJ2-7 | TRBV6-6 | 16 | CASKPGEGGYSYEQYF
TRBJ1-2 | TRBV6-5 | 14 | CASSWDRTNYGYTF
TRBJ2-3 | TRBV5-4 | 15 | CASSLRRGGVGTQYF
TRBJ2-2 | TRBV10-2 | 12 | CASRGPTGELFF
TRBJ2-3 | TRBV5-1 | 16 | CASSWGLAGDRDTQYF
TRBJ2-7 | TRBV15 | 13 | CATSGGTTYEQYF
TRBJ1-2 | TRBV7-2 | 14 | CASSLDRGKGGYTF
TRBJ1-4 | TRBV11-2 | 14 | CASSLAGGGEKLFF
TRBJ1-2 | TRBV6-4 | 15 | CASSALPQGTYGYTF
TRBJ1-4 | TRBV19 | 16 | CASSFTQGRKNEKLFF